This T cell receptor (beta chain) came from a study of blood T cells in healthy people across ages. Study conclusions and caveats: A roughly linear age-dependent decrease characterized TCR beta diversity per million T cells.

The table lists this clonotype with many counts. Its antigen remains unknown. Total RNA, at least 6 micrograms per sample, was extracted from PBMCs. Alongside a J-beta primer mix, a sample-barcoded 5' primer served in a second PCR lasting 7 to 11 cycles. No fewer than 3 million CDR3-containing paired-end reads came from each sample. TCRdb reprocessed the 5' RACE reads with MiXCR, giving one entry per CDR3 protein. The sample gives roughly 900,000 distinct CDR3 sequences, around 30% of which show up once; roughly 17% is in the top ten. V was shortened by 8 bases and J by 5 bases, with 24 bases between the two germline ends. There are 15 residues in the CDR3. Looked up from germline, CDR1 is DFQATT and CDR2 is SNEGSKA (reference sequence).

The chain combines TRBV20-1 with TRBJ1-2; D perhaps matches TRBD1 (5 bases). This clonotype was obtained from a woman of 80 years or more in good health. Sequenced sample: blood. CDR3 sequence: CSPSPPGRGLYGYTF. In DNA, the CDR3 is TGCAGTCCCAGCCCTCCGGGGAGGGGCCTATATGGCTACACCTTC.